This T cell receptor (beta chain) was retrieved from a study of Graves' ophthalmopathy and Graves' hyperthyroidism. General observations from the study: Its predictions of ophthalmopathy progression gave the model 60% to 71% sensitivity and almost 75% specificity.

The CDR3 covers 14 residues. Germline CDR1 and CDR2: SGHNT and YYREEE (reference sequence). The sequenced template was RNA, covering the TCR beta CDR3 region. Amplification began with first-round RT-PCR using HTBI primers, then second-round multiplex PCR was performed. Each CDR3 protein is one row after TCRdb ran MiXCR on the multiplex PCR reads. This table holds around 1.1 million distinct CDR3 sequences, about 36% found once. Aged 18 to 65, hyperthyroidism patients had been newly diagnosed, with under 2 months' duration. With regard to this clonotype: Its antigen is unidentified. A junction boundary mismatches the germline segment, possibly from a read error.

This receptor was obtained from an adult man with Graves' hyperthyroidism. The chain is built from TRBV5-4 and TRBJ1-2; weak D call: TRBD1 (5 bases). The sequencing sample was made of peripheral blood or thyroid tissue (not recorded which). The CDR3 DNA reads TGTGCCAGCAGCCTAAAGGGCCGGGACTATGACTACACCTTC. Its protein is CASSLKGRDYDYTF.